This passage covers 10 T cell receptor beta chains from one sample sequenced in a study of siplizumab effects on memory and regulatory T cells. The authors kept the mixed lymphocyte reaction cells in coculture at 37°C for six to seven days. No cognate antigen is known for these TCRs. The repertoire was sequenced with immunoSEQ multiplex PCR; TCRdb's copy has only in-frame clones and lacks some. This sample has 13,000 or so clones, with less than 40% found just once. Sequenced sample: CFSE-low (dividing) CD8+ T cells sorted from an allogeneic mixed lymphocyte reaction. These TCRs come from a human donor in good health; the cells came from an allogeneic mixed lymphocyte reaction.

V and J are TRBV30 and TRBJ1-1; D unclear. The germline CDR1 and CDR2 sequences are GTSNPN and SVGIG (reference sequence). Trimming stripped 2 bases from V and 4 bases from J, with 11 bases between. The CDR3 runs 13 residues. The DNA of the CDR3 is TGTGCCTGGAGTATTTCTGTTCGCACTGAAGCTTTCTTT. The encoded protein is CAWSISVRTEAFF.

The V gene is TRBV4-1, the J gene TRBJ1-6; weak D call: TRBD1 (5 bases). The CDR3 runs 16 residues. V lost 1 base and J lost 8, with 15 bases in between. Germline CDR1 reads MGHRA; CDR2 reads YSYEKL. The CDR3 DNA reads TGCGCCAGCAGCCAAGTCTTAGGGGCATCCTATTCACCCCTCCACTTT. It translates to CASSQVLGASYSPLHF.

V and J are TRBV6-5 and TRBJ1-2; no clear D gene. The V end lost 6 bases, the J end lost 7 bases, and 15 bases lay between the germline ends. Germline V gives CDR1 MNHEY, CDR2 SVGAGI. The CDR3 contains 13 residues. The chain's CDR3 is CASSRGVIPGYTF. The CDR3 coding sequence is TGTGCCAGCAGCCGGGGAGTCATACCTGGCTACACCTTC.

The chain employs TRBV4-1 and TRBJ2-3; TRBD2 matches at 11 bases. The CDR3 spans 16 residues. Unmatched junction bases numbered 3, after V lost 2 bases and J lost 2 bases. Germline V gene lookup returns CDR1 MGHRA and CDR2 YSYEKL. CDR3 sequence: CASSQRLAGNTDTQYF. The DNA for the CDR3 is TGCGCCAGCAGCCAAAGACTAGCGGGGAACACAGATACGCAGTATTTT.

This clone was observed a few times. In DNA, the CDR3 is TGTGCCTGGAGTACGGGACAGGGAATAGGGGAGCAGTACTTC. Translating it yields CAWSTGQGIGEQYF. The V gene is TRBV30, the J gene TRBJ2-7; TRBD1 agrees at 9 bases. The CDR3 runs 14 residues. J was trimmed by 7 bases and V by 2 bases; bases with no gene match: 9. Germline assignment: CDR1 GTSNPN and CDR2 SVGIG (reference sequence).

The chain joins TRBV2 to TRBJ2-1, with 7 bases aligning to TRBD1. The CDR3 consists of 13 residues. With V trimmed by 6 bases and J by 7 bases, 6 bases remained unmatched. Per germline, CDR1 SNHLY and CDR2 FYNNEI. Here the CDR3 reads CASSGQDWNEQFF. The CDR3 coding sequence is TGTGCCAGCAGCGGACAGGACTGGAATGAGCAGTTCTTC.

This clone was found a few times. The genes are TRBV21-1 and TRBJ1-3; the D call TRBD1 from the table was never checked on the DNA. TRBV21-1 constitutes a pseudogene. The CDR3 length is 18 residues. The CDR3 bases are TGTGCCCCCCCTCCCGGGACAGAAGCTCTCCACTCTGGAAACACCATATATTTT. It yields the protein CAPPPGTEALHSGNTIYF.

Relative to its sample, this clone is medium-sized. CDR3 nucleotides: TGTGCCAGCAGCTTAACTAGCGGGACCTACGAGCAGTACTTC. Its translation is CASSLTSGTYEQYF. The rearrangement links TRBV5-4 to TRBJ2-7; 10 positions match TRBD2. The trim removed 2 bases at V and 2 bases at J, leaving 1 base unmatched. This CDR3 is 14 amino acids long. Germline loops: CDR1 SGHNT, CDR2 YYREEE (reference sequence).

This clone was recorded a few times. Distinct nucleotide sequences in the sample also encode this CDR3. Written as DNA, the CDR3 is TGTGCCAGCAGCGTAGGCTTCGGCCGAACCTACGAGCAGTACTTC. Amino acid sequence: CASSVGFGRTYEQYF. J is TRBJ2-7 and V is TRBV9; no definite D call. Germline CDR1 is SGDLS and CDR2 is YYNGEE. Deletions cut 0 bases from V and 2 bases from J, with 12 bases between. This CDR3 contains 15 residues.

V is TRBV6-5 and J is TRBJ1-5; no definite D call. The CDR3 has 14 amino acids. The germline CDR1 and CDR2 sequences are MNHEY and SVGAGI. V shed 2 bases and J shed 5 bases, with 10 bases lying between them. CDR3 residues: CASSYRMGDQPQHF. As DNA, the CDR3 is TGTGCCAGCAGTTACCGAATGGGTGATCAGCCCCAGCATTTT.